This TCR beta chain was retrieved from a study of T cells in Graves' hyperthyroidism and ophthalmopathy. Study-level points and caveats: Most expanded thyroid clonotypes above 0.001 also appeared in blood. Median prediction lead before ophthalmopathy onset was roughly 6 months with the model.

V was cut by 7 bases and J by 0 bases, with 12 bases left in between. This CDR3 spans 14 amino acids. Regions amplified from RNA transcripts were the TCR beta CDR3 regions. The HTBI set primed first-round TCR CDR3 RT-PCR. A single record per CDR3 protein comes from TCRdb applying MiXCR to the multiplex PCR reads. The table includes approximately 370,000 distinct CDR3 sequences, 15% detected once. Absent ophthalmopathy progression within 18 months defined stable Graves' hyperthyroidism. The diagnostic basis comprised clinical symptoms, serum thyroxine and TRAb, thyroid ultrasound and orbital computed tomography. This clonotype was seen more than once but under ten times. Antigen specificity is unknown.

Sequencing was performed on blood. The chain links TRBV12-3 or TRBV12-4 to TRBJ1-1; D unresolved. This clonotype was sampled from a woman in her 30s with Graves' hyperthyroidism. CDR3 amino acids: CASILEVLNTEAFF. DNA of the CDR3: TGTGCCAGCATCTTAGAGGTCTTGAACACTGAAGCTTTCTTT.